Listed below are T cell receptor beta chains from one sample, sequenced in a study of response to subunit inactivated influenza vaccine. One entry per CDR3 protein, called by TCRdb with MiXCR from the RT-PCR reads. The data hold hundreds of thousands of distinct CDR3 sequences, with approximately 13% observed a single time. The material was PBMCs from blood, obtained roughly 2 weeks before vaccination. Source of these receptors: a man aged 50-59 years who received an inactivated influenza vaccine. Both conserved end residues are part of each CDR3. A D gene is named only where the DNA matches it firmly. Clone size is given for some rows only: seen once, a few or many times, or a class if the clone is expanded.

CASSLSGVREEKLFF	TGCGCCAGCAGCTTGTCCGGGGTCCGTGAAGAAAAACTGTTTTTT	few	NA	TRBV5-1	TRBJ1-4
CASSQASGRAVEQYF	TGTGCCAGCTCACAGGCTAGCGGGAGGGCCGTTGAGCAGTACTTC	NA	TRBD2	TRBV18	TRBJ2-7
CATSRVRGRLTYEQYF	TGTGCCACCAGCAGAGTGCGGGGCCGCCTAACCTACGAGCAGTACTTC	few	NA	TRBV15	TRBJ2-7
CASSLKAGTANYNEQFF	TGTGCCAGCAGCTTAAAAGCCGGGACAGCTAACTACAATGAGCAGTTCTTC	NA	TRBD1	TRBV7-6	TRBJ2-1
CASSSRVGAKDTQYF	TGTGCCAGCAGCTCCCGTGTGGGGGCAAAAGATACGCAGTATTTT	few	NA	TRBV7-9	TRBJ2-3
CASGDAAPGQYF	TGTGCCAGCGGTGATGCAGCCCCTGGCCAGTACTTC	many	NA	TRBV3-1	TRBJ2-5
CSARDLSPSGNYEQYF	TGCAGTGCTAGAGATCTGTCCCCTAGCGGGAACTACGAGCAGTACTTC	few	TRBD2	TRBV20-1	TRBJ2-7
CARIKTNEAFF	TGTGCCAGGATAAAAACAAATGAAGCTTTCTTT	few	NA	TRBV2	TRBJ1-1
CATSDPKTSGVRTDTQYF	TGTGCCACCAGTGATCCAAAGACTAGCGGGGTGCGCACAGATACGCAGTATTTT	NA	TRBD2	TRBV24-1	TRBJ2-3
CASSPMIGAYEQYF	TGCGCCAGCAGCCCTATGATAGGGGCCTACGAGCAGTACTTC	few	NA	TRBV5-1	TRBJ2-7
CASSVSGTSEYNEQFF	TGTGCCAGCAGTGTATCTGGGACTAGCGAATACAATGAGCAGTTCTTC	NA	TRBD2	TRBV27	TRBJ2-1
CASSFSLGNTEAFF	TGTGCCAGCAGCTTCTCACTGGGGAACACTGAAGCTTTCTTT	few	NA	TRBV7-2	TRBJ1-1
CASSSTRTSGAYEQYF	TGTGCCAGCAGTTCCACCCGGACTAGCGGGGCCTACGAGCAGTACTTC	many	TRBD2	TRBV12-3/TRBV12-4	TRBJ2-7
CASSLEGQLSGNTIYF	TGCGCCAGCAGCTTGGAAGGACAGCTCTCTGGAAACACCATATATTTT	NA	NA	TRBV5-1	TRBJ1-3
CAYNGEQYF	TGTGCCTACAACGGCGAGCAGTACTTC	many	NA	TRBV25-1	TRBJ2-7
CSVEGATGAYEQYF	TGCAGCGTTGAAGGAGCGACAGGGGCCTACGAGCAGTACTTC	many	TRBD1	TRBV29-1	TRBJ2-7
CCASPRTGASTDTQYF	TGCTGTGCTAGCCCGAGGACAGGGGCTAGCACAGATACGCAGTATTTT	NA	TRBD1	TRBV20-1	TRBJ2-3
CASSLGKAGGVYNEQFF	TGTGCCAGCAGTTTGGGGAAAGCGGGGGGGGTCTACAATGAGCAGTTCTTC	few	TRBD2	TRBV27	TRBJ2-1
CASSLPRGEQFF	TGTGCCAGCAGCTTGCCCCGGGGTGAGCAGTTCTTC	NA	NA	TRBV5-6	TRBJ2-1
CASITEGSYNEQFF	TGTGCCAGCATCACGGAGGGGTCCTACAATGAGCAGTTCTTC	many	NA	TRBV6-1	TRBJ2-1
CASSSKRQSNTGELFF	TGTGCCAGCAGCTCGAAAAGACAGTCGAACACCGGGGAGCTGTTTTTT	few	NA	TRBV7-6	TRBJ2-2
CSVETRSSGNTGELFF	TGCAGCGTTGAAACGAGGTCTAGCGGGAACACCGGGGAGCTGTTTTTT	few	TRBD2	TRBV29-1	TRBJ2-2
CASSQDRTKAFF	TGTGCCAGCAGCCAAGATCGTACGAAGGCTTTCTTT	NA	NA	TRBV4-2	TRBJ1-1
CASSTSYGYTF	TGTGCCAGCTCGACAAGCTATGGCTACACCTTC	many	NA	TRBV12-3/TRBV12-4	TRBJ1-2
CSAHHGGGISTETQYF	TGCAGTGCTCACCATGGGGGAGGTATCAGTACGGAGACCCAGTACTTC	NA	NA	TRBV20-1	TRBJ2-5
CASSQQYRDEQFF	TGCGCCAGCAGCCAACAATACAGGGATGAGCAGTTCTTC	NA	NA	TRBV4-3	TRBJ2-1